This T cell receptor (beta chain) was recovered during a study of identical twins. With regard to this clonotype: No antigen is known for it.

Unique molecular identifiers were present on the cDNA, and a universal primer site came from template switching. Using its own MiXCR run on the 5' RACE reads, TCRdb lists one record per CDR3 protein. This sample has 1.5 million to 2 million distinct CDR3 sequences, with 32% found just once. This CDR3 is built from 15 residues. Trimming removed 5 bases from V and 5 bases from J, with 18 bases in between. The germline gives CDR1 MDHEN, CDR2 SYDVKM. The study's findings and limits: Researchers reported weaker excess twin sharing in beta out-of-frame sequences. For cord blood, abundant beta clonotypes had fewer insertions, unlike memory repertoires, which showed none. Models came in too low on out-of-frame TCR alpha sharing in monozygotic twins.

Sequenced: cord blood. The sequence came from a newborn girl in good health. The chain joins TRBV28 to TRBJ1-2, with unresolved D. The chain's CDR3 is CASSLGGREGYGYTF. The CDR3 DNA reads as TGTGCCAGCAGTCTCGGAGGACGGGAGGGATATGGCTACACCTTC.